This T cell receptor (beta chain) derives from a study of CD8 T cells in Susac syndrome. Random hexamers were used to reverse transcribe roughly 0.5 to 1 ug of RNA. Amplification of TCR beta CDR3 spanned 54 Vbeta and 13 Jbeta via immunoSEQ multiplex PCR. TCRdb reprocessed the immunoSEQ multiplex PCR reads with MiXCR, giving one entry per CDR3 protein. The table records 100,000 to 150,000 distinct CDR3 sequences, around 94% of them present only once. This CDR3 spans 14 amino acids. Losses at the gene ends were 3 bases for V and 9 bases for J; bases not matched to a gene: 5. The germline V gene encodes CDR1 LNHDA and CDR2 SQIVND (reference sequence). High-throughput TCR beta sequencing covered peripheral CD8+ and CD4+ T cells.

Sequencing input: CD4+ T cells from PBMCs. The sequence was obtained from a human donor in good health. V is TRBV19 and J is TRBJ2-7; 13 bases agree with TRBD2. CDR3: CASSMGLAGPRQYF. The DNA of the CDR3 is TGTGCCAGTAGTATGGGACTAGCGGGACCTCGGCAGTACTTC.